This TCR beta chain is from a study of graft-versus-host responses after intestinal transplantation. The assay was immunoSEQ multiplex PCR, and TCRdb's table has in-frame clones only and misses some. The sample lists 35,000 to 45,000 clones, 85% to 95% occurring once. The ends lost 4 bases at V and 6 bases at J; junction bases unmatched: 5. The CDR3 has 14 amino acids. Germline CDR1 is LGHNA and CDR2 is YNFKEQ. Overall study results and limits: Among recipient marrow samples, GvH clones were found; some appeared first in ileum or blood. Peak levels of circulating GvH clones tracked with early post-transplant HvG declines.

Of note for this clone: Its target is not known.

The sequence was obtained from a human patient who received an intestinal transplant, so some T cells may come from the graft donor. This rearrangement joins TRBV4-2 to TRBJ2-7; 11 nucleotides line up with TRBD2. The specimen was PBMCs, collected approximately 700 days after intestinal transplantation. CDR3 protein: CASSLGLAGREQYF. In DNA form, the CDR3 reads TGTGCCAGCAGCCTCGGACTAGCGGGTCGCGAGCAGTACTTC.